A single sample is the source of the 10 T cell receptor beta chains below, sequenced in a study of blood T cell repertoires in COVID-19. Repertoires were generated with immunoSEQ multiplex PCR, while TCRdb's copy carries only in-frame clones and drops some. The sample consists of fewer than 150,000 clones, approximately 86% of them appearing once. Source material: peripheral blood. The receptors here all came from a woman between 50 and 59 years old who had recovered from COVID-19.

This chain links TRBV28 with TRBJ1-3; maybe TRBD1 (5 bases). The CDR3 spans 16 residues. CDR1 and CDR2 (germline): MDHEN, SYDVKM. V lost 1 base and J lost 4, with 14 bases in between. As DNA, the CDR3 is TGTGCCAGCAGTTTATCAGGGTACAATTTCGGAAACACCATATATTTT. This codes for CASSLSGYNFGNTIYF.

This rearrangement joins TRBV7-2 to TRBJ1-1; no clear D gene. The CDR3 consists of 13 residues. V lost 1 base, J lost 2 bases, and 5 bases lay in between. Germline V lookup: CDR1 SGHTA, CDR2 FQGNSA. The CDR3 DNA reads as TGTGCCAGCAGCTTAGATCTTAACACTGAAGCTTTCTTT. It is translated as CASSLDLNTEAFF.

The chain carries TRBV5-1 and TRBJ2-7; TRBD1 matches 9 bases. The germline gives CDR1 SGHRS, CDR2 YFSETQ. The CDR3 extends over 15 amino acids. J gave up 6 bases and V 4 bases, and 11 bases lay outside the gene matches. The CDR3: CASSPTGTGFAEQYF. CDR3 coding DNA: TGCGCCAGCAGCCCGACCGGGACAGGGTTTGCCGAGCAGTACTTC.

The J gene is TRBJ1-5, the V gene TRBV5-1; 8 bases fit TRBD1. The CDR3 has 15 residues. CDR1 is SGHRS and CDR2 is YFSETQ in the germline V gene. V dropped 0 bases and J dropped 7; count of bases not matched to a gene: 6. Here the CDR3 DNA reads TGCGCCAGCAGCTTGGGTGGACAGGGTGGGCAGCCCCAGCATTTT. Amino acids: CASSLGGQGGQPQHF.

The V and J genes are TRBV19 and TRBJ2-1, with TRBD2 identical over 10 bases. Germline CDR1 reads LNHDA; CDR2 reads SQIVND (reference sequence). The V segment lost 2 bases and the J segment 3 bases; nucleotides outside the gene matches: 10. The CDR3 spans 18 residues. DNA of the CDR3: TGTGCCAGTAGTATACCTCTCCGGGCTAGCGGGAGCTACAATGAGCAGTTCTTC. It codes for CASSIPLRASGSYNEQFF.

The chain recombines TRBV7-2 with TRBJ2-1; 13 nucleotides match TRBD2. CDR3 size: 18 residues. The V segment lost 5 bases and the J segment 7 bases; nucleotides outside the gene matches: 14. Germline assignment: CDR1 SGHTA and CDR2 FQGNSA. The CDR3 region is CASSGEGLAGIARNEQFF. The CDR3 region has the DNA TGTGCCAGCAGCGGGGAGGGACTAGCGGGAATCGCTCGAAATGAGCAGTTCTTC.

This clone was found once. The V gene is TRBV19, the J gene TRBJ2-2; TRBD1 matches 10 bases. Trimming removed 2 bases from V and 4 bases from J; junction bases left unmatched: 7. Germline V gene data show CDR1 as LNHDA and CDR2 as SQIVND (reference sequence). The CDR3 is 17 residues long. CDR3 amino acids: CASSINPRDRGTGELFF. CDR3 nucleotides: TGTGCCAGTAGTATAAACCCCCGGGACAGGGGCACCGGGGAGCTGTTTTTT.

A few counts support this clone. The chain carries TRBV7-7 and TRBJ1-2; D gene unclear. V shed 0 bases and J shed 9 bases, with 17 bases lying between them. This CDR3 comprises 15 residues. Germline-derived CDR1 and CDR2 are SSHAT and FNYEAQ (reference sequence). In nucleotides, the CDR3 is TGTGCCAGCAGCTTAGCGTCCTCCCGAGGGTTGCGCTACACCTTC. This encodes CASSLASSRGLRYTF.

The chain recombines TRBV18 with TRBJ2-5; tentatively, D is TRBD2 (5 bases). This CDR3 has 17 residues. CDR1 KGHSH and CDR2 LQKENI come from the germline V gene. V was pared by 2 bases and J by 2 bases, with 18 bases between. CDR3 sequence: CASSPIRALAYQETQYF. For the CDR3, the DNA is TGTGCCAGCTCACCAATCCGGGCGTTAGCGTATCAAGAGACCCAGTACTTC.

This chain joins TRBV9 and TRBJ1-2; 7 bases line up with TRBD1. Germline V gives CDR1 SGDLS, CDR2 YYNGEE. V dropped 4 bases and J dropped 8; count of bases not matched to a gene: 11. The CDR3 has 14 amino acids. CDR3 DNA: TGTGCCAGCAGCAGAATTACAGGGGAAGGAGGCTACACCTTC. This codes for CASSRITGEGGYTF.